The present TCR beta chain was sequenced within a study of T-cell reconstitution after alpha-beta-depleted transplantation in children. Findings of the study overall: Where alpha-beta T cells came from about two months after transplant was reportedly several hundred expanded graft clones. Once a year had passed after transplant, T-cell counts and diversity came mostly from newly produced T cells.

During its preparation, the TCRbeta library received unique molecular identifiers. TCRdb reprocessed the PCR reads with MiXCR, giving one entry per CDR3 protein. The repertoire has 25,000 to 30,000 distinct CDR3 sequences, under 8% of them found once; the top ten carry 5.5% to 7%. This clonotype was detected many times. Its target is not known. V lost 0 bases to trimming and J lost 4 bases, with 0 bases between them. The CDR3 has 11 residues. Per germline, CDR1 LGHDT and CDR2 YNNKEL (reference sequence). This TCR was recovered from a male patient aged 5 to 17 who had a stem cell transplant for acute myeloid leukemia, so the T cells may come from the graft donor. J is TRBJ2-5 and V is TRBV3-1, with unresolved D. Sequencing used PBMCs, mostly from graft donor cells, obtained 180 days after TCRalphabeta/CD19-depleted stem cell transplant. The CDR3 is CASSQEETQYF. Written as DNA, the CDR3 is TGTGCCAGCAGCCAAGAAGAGACCCAGTACTTC.